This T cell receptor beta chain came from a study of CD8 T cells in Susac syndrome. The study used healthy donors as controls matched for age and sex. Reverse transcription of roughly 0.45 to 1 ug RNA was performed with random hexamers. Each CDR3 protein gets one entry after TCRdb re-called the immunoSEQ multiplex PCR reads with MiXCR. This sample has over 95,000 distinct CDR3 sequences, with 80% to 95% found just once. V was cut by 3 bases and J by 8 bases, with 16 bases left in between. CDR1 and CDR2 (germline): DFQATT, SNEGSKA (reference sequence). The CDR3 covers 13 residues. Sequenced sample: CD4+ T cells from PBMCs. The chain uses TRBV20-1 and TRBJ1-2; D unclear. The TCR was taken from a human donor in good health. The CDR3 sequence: CSASTLSGVGYTF. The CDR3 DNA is TGCAGTGCTAGTACGTTAAGTGGGGTCGGCTACACCTTC.